This is a list of T cell receptor beta chains from one sample in a study of vaccination and CD4 T cells after COVID-19. What these receptors recognize is not known. TCRdb itself ran the PCR reads through MiXCR, one entry per CDR3 protein. The sample has 9,500 to 15,000 distinct CDR3 sequences, 30% seen once. The specimen was cultured CD4+ T cells from blood. The receptors here all came from a human donor with COVID-19. Each CDR3 is given without its conserved first and last residue. Each record gives: D gene, V gene, J gene, CDR3 protein. The D gene is left open where the match is weak.

D gene: .; V gene: TRBV28; J gene: TRBJ2-7; CDR3 protein: ASSLNPTEQY
D gene: .; V gene: TRBV15; J gene: TRBJ1-3; CDR3 protein: ATSMDPDSGNTIY
D gene: .; V gene: TRBV15; J gene: TRBJ2-5; CDR3 protein: ATSTYAGAYQETQY
D gene: .; V gene: TRBV10-2; J gene: TRBJ2-2; CDR3 protein: ASRQGRTNTGELF
D gene: .; V gene: TRBV27; J gene: TRBJ1-4; CDR3 protein: ASSPTHRDLVEEKLF
D gene: TRBD1; V gene: TRBV27; J gene: TRBJ1-6; CDR3 protein: ASSLSGGGNSPLH
D gene: .; V gene: TRBV19; J gene: TRBJ2-7; CDR3 protein: ASSWQVSYEQY
D gene: .; V gene: TRBV5-1; J gene: TRBJ2-3; CDR3 protein: ASSWDPTDTQY
D gene: TRBD2; V gene: TRBV11-1; J gene: TRBJ2-5; CDR3 protein: ASSLVAFGGRSGETQY
D gene: .; V gene: TRBV5-1; J gene: TRBJ2-3; CDR3 protein: ASSLAEGDTQY
D gene: TRBD2; V gene: TRBV11-1; J gene: TRBJ2-2; CDR3 protein: ASSGSGRGGTGELF
D gene: TRBD1; V gene: TRBV20-1; J gene: TRBJ1-4; CDR3 protein: SAHPTGVGEKLF
D gene: .; V gene: TRBV23-1; J gene: TRBJ1-1; CDR3 protein: ASIMLPRAGETNTEAF
D gene: .; V gene: TRBV28; J gene: TRBJ1-1; CDR3 protein: ASRGQHTEAF
D gene: TRBD1; V gene: TRBV6-1; J gene: TRBJ2-7; CDR3 protein: ASRKSNRGLVHEQY
D gene: TRBD2; V gene: TRBV15; J gene: TRBJ2-3; CDR3 protein: ATSARRASGGFADTQY
D gene: .; V gene: TRBV6-5; J gene: TRBJ2-1; CDR3 protein: ASSYSRGARGNEQF
D gene: TRBD1; V gene: TRBV30; J gene: TRBJ1-5; CDR3 protein: AWSVQGNQPQH
D gene: .; V gene: TRBV6-5; J gene: TRBJ1-2; CDR3 protein: ASSYLNRVLTDPSTSNYGYT
D gene: TRBD1; V gene: TRBV20-1; J gene: TRBJ1-5; CDR3 protein: SARVRQGINQPQH
D gene: .; V gene: TRBV27; J gene: TRBJ2-7; CDR3 protein: ASSLKGTGSYEQY
D gene: .; V gene: TRBV6-4; J gene: TRBJ1-2; CDR3 protein: ASSENLGPYVGYT
D gene: TRBD2; V gene: TRBV10-1; J gene: TRBJ2-3; CDR3 protein: ASRPGLAGTDTQY
D gene: .; V gene: TRBV11-1; J gene: TRBJ2-7; CDR3 protein: ASSDRDRNYEQY
D gene: TRBD2; V gene: TRBV20-1; J gene: TRBJ2-1; CDR3 protein: SARGLAGGSYNEQF
D gene: TRBD2; V gene: TRBV11-3; J gene: TRBJ2-3; CDR3 protein: ASRELAGGFTDTQY
D gene: .; V gene: TRBV28; J gene: TRBJ2-6; CDR3 protein: ASSGLSGLRSANVLT
D gene: .; V gene: TRBV7-9; J gene: TRBJ1-2; CDR3 protein: ASSTPGGFWGYT
D gene: .; V gene: TRBV7-9; J gene: TRBJ1-2; CDR3 protein: ASSLGDYGYT
D gene: .; V gene: TRBV5-1; J gene: TRBJ2-5; CDR3 protein: ASGRGPQGETQY
D gene: .; V gene: TRBV4-3; J gene: TRBJ1-2; CDR3 protein: ASSQGTGDYGYT
D gene: .; V gene: TRBV29-1; J gene: TRBJ1-1; CDR3 protein: SVARGSGTEAF
D gene: .; V gene: TRBV6-5; J gene: TRBJ1-6; CDR3 protein: ASSYSSGSRGGNSPLH
D gene: TRBD2; V gene: TRBV19; J gene: TRBJ2-5; CDR3 protein: ASSMRGGGYQETQY
D gene: TRBD2; V gene: TRBV15; J gene: TRBJ2-1; CDR3 protein: ATSRGAGGNNEQF
D gene: .; V gene: TRBV18; J gene: TRBJ2-4; CDR3 protein: ASSPQPGTTKNIQY
D gene: .; V gene: TRBV6-5; J gene: TRBJ1-1; CDR3 protein: ASSYQIQKNTEAF
D gene: .; V gene: TRBV30; J gene: TRBJ1-2; CDR3 protein: ACLPDLYGYT
D gene: TRBD1; V gene: TRBV11-2; J gene: TRBJ1-2; CDR3 protein: ASSPRMRQGYGYT
D gene: .; V gene: TRBV7-2; J gene: TRBJ1-1; CDR3 protein: ASSLTGNTEAF
D gene: .; V gene: TRBV7-9; J gene: TRBJ1-2; CDR3 protein: ASSWTNYGYT
D gene: .; V gene: TRBV5-6; J gene: TRBJ1-2; CDR3 protein: ASSRELLGAGGYT
D gene: .; V gene: TRBV27; J gene: TRBJ1-5; CDR3 protein: ASSGGYSNQPQH
D gene: TRBD1; V gene: TRBV19; J gene: TRBJ1-2; CDR3 protein: ASSIYSGTGSYGYT
D gene: .; V gene: TRBV2; J gene: TRBJ1-5; CDR3 protein: ASSEALGSFYSNQPQH
D gene: .; V gene: TRBV18; J gene: TRBJ1-6; CDR3 protein: ASSLIPSRANSPLH
D gene: .; V gene: TRBV7-2; J gene: TRBJ1-5; CDR3 protein: ASSLRAAGDGNQPQH
D gene: TRBD1; V gene: TRBV6-1; J gene: TRBJ2-7; CDR3 protein: ASSDGTGPSYEQY
D gene: .; V gene: TRBV27; J gene: TRBJ1-5; CDR3 protein: ASSSNQPQH
D gene: TRBD2; V gene: TRBV10-3; J gene: TRBJ2-7; CDR3 protein: AISDIAGYDEQY
D gene: .; V gene: TRBV7-9; J gene: TRBJ1-1; CDR3 protein: ASSSEVEVDTEAF
D gene: .; V gene: TRBV5-1; J gene: TRBJ1-6; CDR3 protein: ASRSDSNNSPLH
D gene: TRBD2; V gene: TRBV7-6; J gene: TRBJ2-2; CDR3 protein: ASSSRGDRNGELF
D gene: TRBD1; V gene: TRBV20-1; J gene: TRBJ1-1; CDR3 protein: SARRGQQGTEAF
D gene: .; V gene: TRBV19; J gene: TRBJ1-1; CDR3 protein: ASSSGVAGNTEAF
D gene: TRBD1; V gene: TRBV7-8; J gene: TRBJ1-2; CDR3 protein: ASSLGTGGGEGYT
D gene: TRBD2; V gene: TRBV18; J gene: TRBJ2-5; CDR3 protein: ASSPGTSGQETQY
D gene: .; V gene: TRBV7-9; J gene: TRBJ1-1; CDR3 protein: ASSKGKGQMNTEAF
D gene: TRBD2; V gene: TRBV6-5; J gene: TRBJ2-7; CDR3 protein: ASSYSGLAGVLTYEQY